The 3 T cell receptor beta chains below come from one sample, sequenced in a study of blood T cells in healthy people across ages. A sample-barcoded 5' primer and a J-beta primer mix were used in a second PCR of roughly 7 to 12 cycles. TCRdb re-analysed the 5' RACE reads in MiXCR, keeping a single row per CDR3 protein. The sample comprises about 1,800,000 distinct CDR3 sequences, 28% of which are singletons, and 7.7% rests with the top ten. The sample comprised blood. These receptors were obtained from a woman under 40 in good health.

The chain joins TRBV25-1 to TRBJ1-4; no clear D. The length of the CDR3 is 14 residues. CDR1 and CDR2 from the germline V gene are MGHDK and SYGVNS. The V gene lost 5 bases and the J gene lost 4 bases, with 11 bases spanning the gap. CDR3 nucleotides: TGTGCCAGCAGTAATGCCGGATATAATGAAAAACTGTTTTTT. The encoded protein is CASSNAGYNEKLFF. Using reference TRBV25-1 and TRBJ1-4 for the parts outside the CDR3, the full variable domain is EADIYQTPRYLVIGTGKKITLECSQTMGHDKMYWYQQDPGMELHLIHYSYGVNSTEKGDLSSESTVSRIRTEHFPLTLESARPSHTSQYLCASSNAGYNEKLFFGSGTQLSVL.

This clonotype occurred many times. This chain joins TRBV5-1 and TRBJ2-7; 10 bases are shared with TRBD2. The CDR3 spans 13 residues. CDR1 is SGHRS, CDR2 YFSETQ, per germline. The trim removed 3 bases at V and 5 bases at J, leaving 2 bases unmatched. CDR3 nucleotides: TGCGCCAGCAGCTCTGGGACTAGCGACGAGCAGTACTTC. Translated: CASSSGTSDEQYF.

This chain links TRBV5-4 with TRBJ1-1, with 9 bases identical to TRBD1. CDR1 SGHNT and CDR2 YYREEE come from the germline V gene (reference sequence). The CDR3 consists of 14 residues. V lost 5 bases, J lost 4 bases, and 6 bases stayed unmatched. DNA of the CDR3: TGTGCCAGCAGAAAGGACAGGGGAAGCACTGAAGCTTTCTTT. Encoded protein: CASRKDRGSTEAFF.